This TCR beta chain was sequenced during a study of cytomegalovirus exposure and HLA in healthy donors. Study conclusions and caveats: Some TCR beta chains (approximately 180 of them) were listed as cytomegalovirus-associated. Among the CMV-associated chains, three were confirmed in vitro as specific for CMV antigens. First-cohort TCR clusters tended to co-occur in the roughly 120 validation repertoires, a later analysis found.

V was clipped by 6 bases and J by 2 bases, with 5 bases between them. The germline V gene has CDR1 MNHEY and CDR2 SVGAGI. This CDR3 is built from 12 residues. Points on this clone: Its antigen is still unknown.

The method was immunoSEQ multiplex PCR; TCRdb's version includes in-frame clones alone and lacks a portion of them. The sample shows 150,000 to 200,000 clones, roughly 90% of them seen only once. Sequenced sample: PBMCs. This clonotype was obtained from a woman under 30 in good health and CMV-seropositive. The J gene is TRBJ1-3, the V gene TRBV6-5; no clear D. The CDR3 protein is CASSSPGNTIYF. In nucleotides, the CDR3 is TGTGCCAGCAGCTCCCCTGGAAACACCATATATTTT.